This T cell receptor (beta chain) was recovered during a study of T cells in Graves' hyperthyroidism and ophthalmopathy. The TCR beta CDR3 regions underwent amplification using RNA transcripts as the source. The HTBI primer set drove a first-round RT-PCR of the TCR CDR3. Each CDR3 protein is one row after TCRdb ran MiXCR on the multiplex PCR reads. The data show 330,000 or so distinct CDR3 sequences, 15% to 20% seen once. Study results and caveats: Ophthalmopathy got predicted by the model a median approximately 6 months before its onset. Most expanded thyroid clonotypes above 0.001 also appeared in blood.

Diagnosis rested on symptoms, serum thyroxine and TRAb, thyroid ultrasound, and orbital computed tomography. This clonotype was seen repeatedly, ten times or more. Its target is not known. With 5 bases removed from V and 2 bases from J, the gap between germline ends came to 15 bases. Germline CDR1 and CDR2: KGHDR and SFDVKD. This CDR3 comprises 16 residues. Sequenced input: blood. The chain employs TRBV24-1 and TRBJ2-1; D tentatively fits TRBD1 or TRBD2 (5 bases each). This TCR was sampled from a man in his forties or fifties with Graves' ophthalmopathy. CDR3 sequence reads: CATSGAGQGPYNEQFF. CDR3 coding DNA: TGTGCCACCAGTGGGGCGGGTCAGGGACCCTACAATGAGCAGTTCTTC.